The rows below give T cell receptor beta chains drawn from one sample of a study of blood T cell repertoires in COVID-19. Generated by immunoSEQ multiplex PCR, the TCRdb table keeps only in-frame clones and is missing some. The table records about 200,000 clones, around 83% of them present only once. Specimen: peripheral blood. Source of these receptors: a human donor in a cohort sampled during active COVID-19. CDR3s include the opening cysteine and the closing phenylalanine or tryptophan. The D gene is left open where the match is weak. Size tells how often a clone was seen (once, few, many) or the class of an expanded clone, and some rows leave it out.

clone size,D gene,V gene,J gene,CDR3 protein,CDR3 DNA
.,TRBD2,TRBV3-1/TRBV3-2,TRBJ2-7,CASSQDRGGSSHEQYF,TGTGCCAGCAGCCAAGATCGAGGCGGGAGTTCTCACGAGCAGTACTTC
.,TRBD2,TRBV23-1,TRBJ2-2,CASSQSPALAGHRGAVF,TGCGCCAGCAGTCAATCACCCGCCCTAGCGGGGCACCGGGGAGCTGTTTTT
.,TRBD1,TRBV7-2,TRBJ2-1,CASSSLGTGQGYEQFF,TGTGCCAGCAGCTCTCTGGGGACAGGGCAGGGGTATGAGCAGTTCTTC
.,TRBD1,TRBV3-1/TRBV3-2,TRBJ1-6,CASSARQGLLSPLHF,TGTGCCAGCAGCGCTAGACAGGGACTTTTATCACCCCTCCACTTT
.,.,TRBV19,TRBJ1-5,CASSETLDNQPQHF,TGTGCCAGTAGCGAGACACTGGACAATCAGCCCCAGCATTTT
.,TRBD1,TRBV5-6,TRBJ2-1,CASSWTGDEQFF,TGTGCCAGCAGCTGGACAGGGGATGAGCAGTTCTTC
few,TRBD1,TRBV28,TRBJ1-6,CASRPSTGGYNSPLHF,TGTGCCAGCAGGCCCTCGACAGGGGGGTATAATTCACCCCTCCACTTT
.,TRBD2,TRBV6-2/TRBV6-3,TRBJ2-5,CASSSGTSGRRETQYF,TGTGCCAGCAGTTCCGGGACTAGCGGGAGGAGGGAGACCCAGTACTTC
.,TRBD1,TRBV19,TRBJ2-7,CASRAVQGAYEQYF,TGTGCCAGTAGAGCAGTTCAGGGGGCCTACGAGCAGTACTTC
.,TRBD2,TRBV4-2,TRBJ2-1,CASSQEGLASGFYNEQFF,TGTGCCAGCAGCCAAGAGGGCCTGGCTAGCGGGTTTTACAATGAGCAGTTCTTC
once,.,TRBV3-1/TRBV3-2,TRBJ2-1,CASSRGVGNEQFF,TGTGCCAGCAGCCGGGGCGTGGGCAATGAGCAGTTCTTC
once,TRBD2,TRBV6-5,TRBJ2-1,CASRTGTSGTDEQFF,TGTGCCAGCAGAACCGGGACTAGCGGGACGGATGAGCAGTTCTTC
.,.,TRBV7-2,TRBJ2-3,CASSSYRGTQYF,TGTGCCAGCAGCTCCTATAGGGGTACGCAGTATTTT
.,.,TRBV28,TRBJ2-1,CASSHNRNEQFF,TGTGCCAGCAGTCACAACCGCAATGAGCAGTTCTTC
.,TRBD1,TRBV2,TRBJ1-6,CASREGGHNSPLHF,TGTGCCAGCAGGGAAGGGGGCCATAATTCACCCCTCCACTTT
once,.,TRBV5-6,TRBJ1-1,CASSLVPHSMNTEAFF,TGTGCCAGCAGCTTGGTACCCCATAGCATGAACACTGAAGCTTTCTTT
.,.,TRBV4-1,TRBJ2-7,CASSQGGRRNNAYEQYF,TGCGCCAGCAGCCAAGGAGGCAGAAGAAATAATGCCTACGAGCAGTACTTC
once,.,TRBV5-1,TRBJ1-3,CASSLGARGNTIYF,TGCGCCAGCAGCTTGGGGGCCAGAGGAAACACCATATATTTT
.,.,TRBV28,TRBJ2-7,CASSTPMRQVPYEQYF,TGTGCCAGCAGTACCCCTATGAGACAGGTTCCCTACGAGCAGTACTTC
.,TRBD1,TRBV5-6,TRBJ1-3,CASSWTGRGNTIYF,TGTGCCAGCAGCTGGACAGGTCGGGGAAACACCATATATTTT
.,.,TRBV4-1,TRBJ2-2,CASSQGVGVGTGELFF,TGCGCCAGCAGCCAAGGAGTAGGGGTGGGCACCGGGGAGCTGTTTTTT
.,TRBD2,TRBV7-9,TRBJ2-1,CASSPWTSGRGYEQFF,TGTGCCAGCAGCCCCTGGACTAGCGGGAGGGGCTATGAGCAGTTCTTC
.,.,TRBV4-2,TRBJ2-1,CASSQGGYNEQFF,TGTGCCAGCAGCCAAGGCGGGTACAATGAGCAGTTCTTC
once,.,TRBV5-6,TRBJ2-3,CASSLPFTDTQYF,TGTGCCAGCAGCTTGCCATTCACAGATACGCAGTATTTT
.,.,TRBV28,TRBJ1-2,CASRQTANYGYTF,TGTGCCAGCAGGCAGACAGCTAACTATGGCTACACCTTC
.,TRBD2,TRBV10-1,TRBJ2-1,CASSEGFGGTKGNEQFF,TGCGCCAGCAGTGAGGGTTTTGGCGGGACTAAGGGCAATGAGCAGTTCTTC
.,.,TRBV27,TRBJ1-4,CASSLSYGTNEKLFF,TGTGCCAGCAGTTTATCGTACGGGACTAATGAAAAACTGTTTTTT
.,TRBD1,TRBV24-1,TRBJ2-1,CATSDRQGVARHEQFF,TGTGCCACCAGTGATCGCCAGGGGGTGGCTAGGCATGAGCAGTTCTTC
.,TRBD2,TRBV18,TRBJ2-2,CASSRGSGRTRDTGELFF,TGTGCCAGCTCACGGGGCAGCGGGAGAACTAGGGACACCGGGGAGCTGTTTTTT
few,TRBD1,TRBV23-1,TRBJ2-1,CASSQPAPTGKGVEQFF,TGCGCCAGCAGTCAACCGGCGCCGACAGGGAAGGGGGTTGAGCAGTTCTTC
once,TRBD1,TRBV6-6,TRBJ2-7,CASSGRGQGAREQYF,TGTGCCAGCAGTGGCCGGGGACAGGGGGCGCGCGAGCAGTACTTC
.,TRBD2,TRBV9,TRBJ2-1,CASSAQSGNPLNEQFF,TGTGCCAGCAGCGCCCAAAGCGGGAACCCCCTCAATGAGCAGTTCTTC
.,.,TRBV19,TRBJ2-3,CASSIPTWDTQYF,TGTGCCAGTAGTATACCGACTTGGGATACGCAGTATTTT
.,TRBD1,TRBV18,TRBJ2-3,CASSPRGTGENTQYF,TGTGCCAGCTCACCACGGGGGACAGGGGAAAATACGCAGTATTTT
.,.,TRBV12-3/TRBV12-4,TRBJ2-7,CASTRVYEQYF,TGTGCCAGCACGCGGGTCTACGAGCAGTACTTC
.,.,TRBV4-1,TRBJ2-3,CASSQGSQTSTDTQYF,TGCGCCAGCAGCCAAGGGTCTCAGACTAGCACAGATACGCAGTATTTT
many,.,TRBV4-1,TRBJ2-5,CASSRATGETQYF,TGCGCCAGCAGCCGCGCTACGGGAGAGACCCAGTACTTC
.,TRBD2,TRBV18,TRBJ2-2,CASSLAGGTNTGELFF,TGTGCCAGCTCCCTAGCGGGAGGGACGAACACCGGGGAGCTGTTTTTT
.,TRBD1,TRBV5-4,TRBJ2-7,CASSWDRVREQYF,TGTGCCAGCAGCTGGGACAGGGTTAGGGAGCAGTACTTC
.,.,TRBV28,TRBJ1-5,CASSSHSGNNQPQHF,TGTGCCAGCAGTTCCCACTCAGGGAACAATCAGCCCCAGCATTTT
.,TRBD1,TRBV14,TRBJ2-5,CASSQQNRGQTQYF,TGTGCCAGCAGCCAACAGAACAGGGGACAGACCCAGTACTTC
.,.,TRBV30,TRBJ1-1,CAWSVFTGRFEAFF,TGTGCCTGGAGTGTATTCACCGGGAGGTTTGAAGCTTTCTTT